One and the same sample provided the 21 T cell receptor beta chains below, sequenced in a study of T-cell memory formation after mild COVID-19. MiXCR, applied by TCRdb to the 5' RACE reads, yields one record per CDR3 protein. Here the sample spans fewer than 150,000 distinct CDR3 sequences, 14% to 15% being singletons. Sequencing was performed on PBMCs or a T cell subset sorted from them (not recorded which). These receptors were obtained from an adult woman who had mild COVID-19 (a few samples of this study predate the infection). Cell type and time point are not known.

This clonotype appeared a few times. V gene TRBV9 combines with J gene TRBJ1-4; no definite D call. There are 12 residues in the CDR3. Germline loops: CDR1 SGDLS, CDR2 YYNGEE. Trimming left V 4 bases short and J 11 bases short, with 12 bases between. CDR3 sequence reads: CASSPDETKLFF. CDR3 DNA: TGTGCCAGCAGCCCCGACGAGACGAAACTGTTTTTT. The entire variable domain, with the rest obtained from reference TRBV9 and TRBJ1-4, is as follows: DSGVTQTPKHLITATGQRVTLRCSPRSGDLSVYWYQQSLDQGLQFLIQYYNGEERAKGNILERFSAQQFPDLHSELNLSSLELGDSALYFCASSPDETKLFFGSGTQLSVL.

The chain joins TRBV15 to TRBJ2-3; weak D call: TRBD2 (5 bases). The CDR3 length is 16 residues. CDR1 LNHNV and CDR2 YYDKDF come from the germline V gene (reference sequence). With 4 bases removed from V and 4 bases from J, the gap between germline ends came to 18 bases. The CDR3 spells CATSTSRVGAADTQYF. DNA for the CDR3: TGTGCCACCAGCACCTCGCGGGTGGGAGCGGCAGATACGCAGTATTTT.

This clonotype has a handful of counts. The chain joins TRBV5-1 to TRBJ2-7; TRBD1 agrees at 10 bases. The ends lost 4 bases at V and 1 base at J; junction bases unmatched: 5. This CDR3 has 15 residues. CDR1 and CDR2 (germline): SGHRS, YFSETQ. The CDR3 is CASSMGQGSSYEQYF. For the CDR3, the DNA is TGCGCCAGCAGCATGGGACAGGGGAGTTCCTACGAGCAGTACTTC.

The chain recombines TRBV20-1 with TRBJ2-1, with 13 positions matching TRBD2. Germline CDR1 and CDR2: DFQATT and SNEGSKA (reference sequence). The V and J ends lost 1 base and 5 bases, in that order; junction bases with no gene match: 8. The CDR3 runs to 17 residues. The chain's CDR3 is CSARGLGLAGLHNEQFF. CDR3 in DNA: TGCAGTGCTAGAGGATTGGGACTAGCGGGATTGCACAATGAGCAGTTCTTC.

This clonotype was picked up one time. A much larger clone differs from this one at a single base, so this may be a read error. The CDR3 here is CARTPGGSYNEQFF. CDR3 nucleotide sequence: TGTGCCCGCACTCCTGGGGGGTCCTACAATGAGCAGTTCTTC. This chain connects TRBV6-5 to TRBJ2-1; D possibly corresponds to TRBD2 (6 bases). CDR1 is MNHEY and CDR2 is SVGAGI in the germline V gene. The CDR3 covers 14 residues. The V gene lost 11 bases and the J gene lost 1 base, with 15 bases spanning the gap.

This clonotype showed up just a few times. This chain links TRBV4-3 with TRBJ2-1; D gene unclear. Trimming removed 0 bases from V and 10 bases from J, with 13 bases in between. There are 14 residues in the CDR3. CDR1 and CDR2 from the germline V gene are LGHNA and YSLEER. The CDR3 nucleotides are TGCGCCAGCAGCCAAGATATGAACTACGACGAGCAGTTCTTC. Amino acids: CASSQDMNYDEQFF.

The CDR3 DNA is TGTGCCAGCGCAGCCCCGAGGGACGAGCAGTACTTC. This sequence encodes CASAAPRDEQYF. The chain employs TRBV25-1 and TRBJ2-7, with D possibly matching TRBD2 (5 bases). V lost 8 bases and J 5 bases, leaving 13 bases between the germline ends. CDR3 size: 12 residues. The germline V gene has CDR1 MGHDK and CDR2 SYGVNS.

In DNA form, the CDR3 reads TGTGCCAGCAGCCAAGCATTGGGCTCTGGAAACACCATATATTTT. Translating gives CASSQALGSGNTIYF. The V gene is TRBV4-2, the J gene TRBJ1-3; D is unresolved. The germline V gene has CDR1 LGHNA and CDR2 YNFKEQ. The CDR3 is made up of 15 amino acids. V gave up 1 base and J gave up 0 bases, with 7 bases separating them.

V usage is TRBV5-6 and J usage is TRBJ2-1; D gene unclear. Between the trimmed V and J ends, which lost 3 bases and 0 bases, there was a span of 10 bases. The CDR3 spans 15 residues. CDR1 SGHDT and CDR2 YYEEEE come from the germline V gene. CDR3 DNA sequence: TGTGCCAGCAGCTCCGACACCAACTCCTACAATGAGCAGTTCTTC. This codes for CASSSDTNSYNEQFF. The full variable domain, in which reference TRBV5-6 and TRBJ2-1 provide the parts outside the CDR3, is DAGVTQSPTHLIKTRGQQVTLRCSPKSGHDTVSWYQQALGQGPQFIFQYYEEEERQRGNFPDRFSGHQFPNYSSELNVNALLLGDSALYLCASSSDTNSYNEQFFGPGTRLTVL.

This clonotype has only a few counts. This rearrangement joins TRBV24-1 to TRBJ2-5; D perhaps matches TRBD1 (6 bases). Germline assignment: CDR1 KGHDR and CDR2 SFDVKD. This CDR3 region has 14 residues. V lost 0 bases to trimming and J lost 4 bases, with 8 bases between them. The CDR3 DNA reads TGTGCCACCAGTGATTTGCAGGGGCCAGAGACCCAGTACTTC. Protein sequence: CATSDLQGPETQYF.

This clonotype appeared a few times. A junction end diverges from the germline sequence, so it may reflect a read error. The chain is built from TRBV3-1 and TRBJ2-1; 9 positions agree with TRBD2. This CDR3 region has 13 residues. CDR1 LGHDT and CDR2 YNNKEL come from the germline V gene (reference sequence). In nucleotides, the CDR3 is TGTGCCAGCAGCCAGGGCGGGGGGGCTGAGGAGTTCTTC. As protein: CASSQGGGAEEFF.

The V call is TRBV30, the J call TRBJ1-1; D is ambiguous. The CDR3 spans 13 residues. Germline V gene lookup returns CDR1 GTSNPN and CDR2 SVGIG (reference sequence). Trimming took off 0 bases at V and 5 bases at J, with 10 bases between the two ends. The CDR3 DNA reads as TGTGCCTGGAGTGTGATGAGACCGACTGAAGCTTTCTTT. Translating it yields CAWSVMRPTEAFF.

This rearrangement joins TRBV29-1 to TRBJ2-1, with D possibly matching TRBD2 (5 bases). Deletions cut 5 bases from V and 10 bases from J, with 12 bases between. The CDR3 is 11 amino acids. The V gene's germline CDR1 is SQVTM and CDR2 ANQGSEA. The CDR3 region has the DNA TGCAGCGTTCTTAGCGTTCCCGAGCAGTTCTTC. Translating it yields CSVLSVPEQFF.

The V call is TRBV27, the J call TRBJ1-4; 7 bases line up with TRBD1. Germline values: CDR1 MNHEY, CDR2 SMNVEV (reference sequence). The junction had 2 bases not matched to a gene; V was cut back by 4 bases and J by 3 bases. This CDR3 spans 14 amino acids. CDR3 in DNA: TGTGCCAGCAGTTCGAGGGGGCCTAATGAAAAACTGTTTTTT. Translating it yields CASSSRGPNEKLFF.

This chain uses TRBV12-3 or TRBV12-4 with TRBJ2-3; the D gene is possibly TRBD2 (5 bases). CDR3 length: 15 amino acids. Trimming took off 5 bases at V and 8 bases at J, with 20 bases between the two ends. In DNA form, the CDR3 reads TGTGCCAGCAGTCCAGACCCTATGCGGGTCGTTACGCAGTATTTT. Amino acid sequence: CASSPDPMRVVTQYF.

This clonotype was recorded a few times. The V call is TRBV30, the J call TRBJ1-6; D not certain. Per the germline V gene, CDR1 is GTSNPN and CDR2 is SVGIG (reference sequence). This CDR3 contains 14 residues. With 0 bases removed from V and 9 bases from J, the gap between germline ends came to 12 bases. CDR3 residues: CAWSVGYGISPLHF. CDR3 nucleotides: TGTGCCTGGAGTGTGGGGTACGGGATTTCACCCCTCCACTTT. Together with reference TRBV30 and TRBJ1-6, the CDR3 gives the full variable domain: SQTIHQWPATLVQPVGSPLSLECTVEGTSNPNLYWYRQAAGRGLQLLFYSVGIGQISSEVPQNLSASRPQDRQFILSSKKLLLSDSGFYLCAWSVGYGISPLHFGNGTRLTVT.

This clonotype turned up a few times. The chain is built from TRBV6-6 and TRBJ1-6; D gene ambiguous. There are 12 residues in the CDR3. Germline CDR1 reads MNHNY; CDR2 reads SVGAGI (reference sequence). V was cut by 2 bases and J by 8 bases, with 4 bases left in between. The CDR3, as DNA: TGTGCCAGCAGTTACAGGGATTCACCCCTCCACTTT. It yields the protein CASSYRDSPLHF.

The chain uses TRBV7-9 and TRBJ2-7; 8 nucleotides agree with TRBD2. CDR3 length equals 13 residues. Germline CDR1 reads SEHNR; CDR2 reads FQNEAQ (reference sequence). V gave up 10 bases and J gave up 4 bases; unmatched junction bases: 9. CDR3: CATSGGLDYEQYF. The CDR3 bases are TGTGCCACGAGCGGGGGACTCGATTACGAGCAGTACTTC. The complete variable domain, with remaining parts taken from reference TRBV7-9 and TRBJ2-7, reads DTGVSQNPRHKITKRGQNVTFRCDPISEHNRLYWYRQTLGQGPEFLTYFQNEAQLEKSRLLSDRFSAERPKGSFSTLEIQRTEQGDSAMYLCATSGGLDYEQYFGPGTRLTVT.

V is TRBV2 and J is TRBJ2-7; 9 nucleotides align to TRBD1. With V trimmed by 6 bases and J by 2 bases, 8 bases remained unmatched. Germline CDR1 and CDR2: SNHLY and FYNNEI. The CDR3 totals 15 residues. CDR3 coding DNA: TGTGCCAGCAGCCACGGGACAGGGAGCACCTACGAGCAGTACTTC. Translating it yields CASSHGTGSTYEQYF.

A few counts support this clonotype. The chain carries TRBV4-1 and TRBJ2-7; 7 bases agree with TRBD2. The junction had 8 bases not matched to a gene; V was cut back by 3 bases and J by 0 bases. This CDR3 has 16 residues. Germline V gives CDR1 MGHRA, CDR2 YSYEKL. In DNA form, the CDR3 reads TGCGCCAGCAGCCACGTAACGGGGGGTCGCTCCTACGAGCAGTACTTC. As protein: CASSHVTGGRSYEQYF.

Only a few counts were recorded for this clonotype. The chain is built from TRBV9 and TRBJ2-1, with TRBD2 identical over 7 bases. Trimming took 4 bases from V and 6 from J; bases not matched to a gene: 16. The CDR3 extends over 17 amino acids. Germline V CDR1 and CDR2: SGDLS, YYNGEE. This chain's CDR3 is CASSSRPREGLGNEQFF. CDR3 nucleotides: TGTGCCAGCAGCTCGCGCCCCAGGGAGGGCCTCGGCAATGAGCAGTTCTTC.